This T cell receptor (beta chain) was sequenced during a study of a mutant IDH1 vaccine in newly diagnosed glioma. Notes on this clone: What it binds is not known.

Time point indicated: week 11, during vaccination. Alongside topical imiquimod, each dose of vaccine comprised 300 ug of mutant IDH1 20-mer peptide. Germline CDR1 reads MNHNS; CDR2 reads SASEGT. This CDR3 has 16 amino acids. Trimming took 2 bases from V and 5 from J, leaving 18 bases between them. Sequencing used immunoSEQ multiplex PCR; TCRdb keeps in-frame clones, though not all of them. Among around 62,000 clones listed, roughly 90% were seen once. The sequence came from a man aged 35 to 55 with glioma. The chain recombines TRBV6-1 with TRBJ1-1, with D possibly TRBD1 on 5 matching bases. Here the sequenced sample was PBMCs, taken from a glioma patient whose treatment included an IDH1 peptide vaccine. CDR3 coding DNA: TGTGCCAGCAGTGAACGTCGGAAGGGGCAAGTAACTGAAGCTTTCTTT. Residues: CASSERRKGQVTEAFF.